The rows below give T cell receptor beta chains drawn from one sample of a study of neurological immune-mediated disorders. TCRdb redid the calling of the 5' RACE reads with MiXCR, one entry per CDR3 protein. The sample consists of 77,000 or so distinct CDR3 sequences, 9.4% of them appearing once. Sequences were obtained from PBMCs. These receptors were obtained from a man aged 50 to 60 in good health. The CDR3 runs from the conserved cysteine through the conserved F or W. The order of the fields is V gene, clone size, D gene, J gene, CDR3 DNA, CDR3 protein. A D gene is named only where the DNA matches it firmly. Some rows have no size entry. The others give once, few or many, or a class for an expanded clone.

V: TRBV5-1
size: NA
D: NA
J: TRBJ2-7
DNA: TGCGCCAGCAGCCTAACGGGAGTATCTAGCGAGCAGTACTTC
CDR3: CASSLTGVSSEQYF

V: TRBV5-1
size: many
D: TRBD1
J: TRBJ2-1
DNA: TGCGCCAGCAGCTGGACGACAGGGGACGAAAATGAGCAGTTCTTC
CDR3: CASSWTTGDENEQFF

V: TRBV5-1
size: many
D: NA
J: TRBJ1-5
DNA: TGCGCCAGCAGCTTGATGGGGCCGGGGGTTGATCAGCCCCAGCATTTT
CDR3: CASSLMGPGVDQPQHF

V: TRBV7-6
size: many
D: NA
J: TRBJ1-5
DNA: TGTGCCAGCGGGTCGCCCCAGCATTTT
CDR3: CASGSPQHF

V: TRBV7-2
size: many
D: NA
J: TRBJ2-7
DNA: TGTGCCAGCAGCTTAAGGGCCCCGGGAGCTTACGAGCAGTACTTC
CDR3: CASSLRAPGAYEQYF

V: TRBV20-1
size: many
D: NA
J: TRBJ2-5
DNA: TGCAGTGCTTCAGGACACCAAGAGACCCAGTACTTC
CDR3: CSASGHQETQYF

V: TRBV10-3
size: many
D: NA
J: TRBJ2-7
DNA: TGTGCCGTTGGTAGGGCGGGTGATAGGGAGCAGTACTTC
CDR3: CAVGRAGDREQYF

V: TRBV20-1
size: many
D: NA
J: TRBJ2-3
DNA: TGCAGTGCTAGAGAGGCGGCGCGGGGTACAGATACGCAGTATTTT
CDR3: CSAREAARGTDTQYF

V: TRBV6-2/TRBV6-3
size: many
D: TRBD2
J: TRBJ2-2
DNA: TGTGCCAGCAGTTCAGCGGGGGGGCCCCCCGGGGAGCTGTTTTTT
CDR3: CASSSAGGPPGELFF

V: TRBV10-3
size: many
D: TRBD1
J: TRBJ1-4
DNA: TGTGCCATCAGTGAGCCCACAGGGGGGCTGAGTGAAAAACTGTTTTTT
CDR3: CAISEPTGGLSEKLFF

V: TRBV7-2
size: many
D: NA
J: TRBJ2-1
DNA: TGTGCCAGCAGCTTAGAAGCAGTGCGGGGTGAGCAGTTCTTC
CDR3: CASSLEAVRGEQFF

V: TRBV20-1
size: many
D: NA
J: TRBJ2-3
DNA: TGCAGTGCGTCCGGGACGTTTTCGCCTACTACGGCAGATACGCAGTATTTT
CDR3: CSASGTFSPTTADTQYF

V: TRBV5-1
size: many
D: NA
J: TRBJ2-7
DNA: TGCGCCAGCAGCTTGTATCAGTCCTACGAGCAGTACTTC
CDR3: CASSLYQSYEQYF

V: TRBV20-1
size: few
D: NA
J: TRBJ2-1
DNA: TGCAGTGCTAGATCTACGATTAGCGCCCACTACAATGAGCAGTTCTTC
CDR3: CSARSTISAHYNEQFF

V: TRBV18
size: many
D: NA
J: TRBJ2-2
DNA: TGTGCCAGCTCACCGGGAACAGGGAACACCGGGGAGCTGTTTTTT
CDR3: CASSPGTGNTGELFF

V: TRBV11-1
size: many
D: TRBD2
J: TRBJ2-1
DNA: TGTGCCAGCAGCTTAATGGGGGGGAGGACCTACAATGAGCAGTTCTTC
CDR3: CASSLMGGRTYNEQFF

V: TRBV7-7
size: many
D: TRBD1
J: TRBJ2-3
DNA: TGTGCCAGCAGCCGACAGGGGCAGGATACGCAGTATTTT
CDR3: CASSRQGQDTQYF

V: TRBV27
size: many
D: NA
J: TRBJ2-3
DNA: TGTGCCAGCAGAGTGACGGCTAGCACAGATACGCAGTATTTT
CDR3: CASRVTASTDTQYF

V: TRBV6-5
size: many
D: NA
J: TRBJ2-6
DNA: TGTGCCAGCAACACCCGAAATACGGGGGCCAACGTCCTGACTTTC
CDR3: CASNTRNTGANVLTF

V: TRBV5-5
size: many
D: TRBD1
J: TRBJ1-1
DNA: TGTGCCAGCAGCTTGGCCATTGGACAGGGGGCCACTGAAGCTTTCTTT
CDR3: CASSLAIGQGATEAFF

V: TRBV5-1
size: many
D: NA
J: TRBJ2-7
DNA: TGCGCCAGCAGCCATAAGCCCCCCGGGACTGACTCCTACGAGCAGTACTTC
CDR3: CASSHKPPGTDSYEQYF

V: TRBV29-1
size: many
D: NA
J: TRBJ2-3
DNA: TGCAGCGTTGCGGTCGGGGTGACAGATACGCAGTATTTT
CDR3: CSVAVGVTDTQYF

V: TRBV7-2
size: many
D: NA
J: TRBJ1-3
DNA: TGTGCCAGCAGCTTAGACCCCCTCCCCCAGTCGTTT
CDR3: CASSLDPLPQSF

V: TRBV7-3
size: many
D: TRBD2
J: TRBJ2-3
DNA: TGTGCCAGCAGCTTAAGGCGGGAGGGCACAGATACGCAGTATTTT
CDR3: CASSLRREGTDTQYF

V: TRBV5-5
size: many
D: NA
J: TRBJ2-1
DNA: TGTGCCAGCAGCTCACTCCTGCCGGGACACCCGGGCCGTTACAATGAGCAGTTCTTC
CDR3: CASSSLLPGHPGRYNEQFF

V: TRBV12-3/TRBV12-4
size: many
D: NA
J: TRBJ1-1
DNA: TGTGCCAGCACCAAAACAGTGAACACTGAAGCTTTCTTT
CDR3: CASTKTVNTEAFF

V: TRBV12-3/TRBV12-4
size: many
D: NA
J: TRBJ2-2
DNA: TGTGCCAGCAGTTTGGGGGTTGGGCTGTTTTTT
CDR3: CASSLGVGLFF

V: TRBV3-1
size: many
D: TRBD1
J: TRBJ1-1
DNA: TGTGCCAGCAGCCCCAGCGGAAGGGGGCGCCTAGCTTTCTTT
CDR3: CASSPSGRGRLAFF

V: TRBV7-2
size: many
D: TRBD1
J: TRBJ1-3
DNA: TGTGCCAGCAGCTCCGACAGGGGGCCTGGAAACACCATATATTTT
CDR3: CASSSDRGPGNTIYF

V: TRBV20-1
size: many
D: NA
J: TRBJ1-4
DNA: TGCAGTGCTAGGAAATCAGGGTCCGATGAAAAACTGTTTTTT
CDR3: CSARKSGSDEKLFF

V: TRBV4-2
size: many
D: NA
J: TRBJ2-1
DNA: TGTGCCAGCAGCCCGGAGGGCTTTGGTTCCTACAATGAGCAGTTCTTC
CDR3: CASSPEGFGSYNEQFF

V: TRBV4-1
size: many
D: NA
J: TRBJ2-3
DNA: TGCGCCAGCAGCCAAGGGGTTTGGGGACTGCGCGGAGATACGCAGTATTTT
CDR3: CASSQGVWGLRGDTQYF

V: TRBV7-2
size: many
D: TRBD1
J: TRBJ2-7
DNA: TGTGCCAGCACCTCATTGGGGGACAGGGTCCGCGGCGAGCAGTACTTC
CDR3: CASTSLGDRVRGEQYF

V: TRBV5-1
size: many
D: TRBD2
J: TRBJ2-2
DNA: TGCGCCAGCAGCTTCGCCGGGACTAGCGGCACCGGGGAGCTGTTTTTT
CDR3: CASSFAGTSGTGELFF

V: TRBV18
size: many
D: NA
J: TRBJ1-3
DNA: TGTGCCAGCTCACCATGGACAGCCTCTGGAAACACCATATATTTT
CDR3: CASSPWTASGNTIYF

V: TRBV5-1
size: NA
D: TRBD2
J: TRBJ2-2
DNA: TGCGCCAGCAGCCCGGGGACTAGCGGGACGAACACCGGGGAGCTGTTTTTT
CDR3: CASSPGTSGTNTGELFF

V: TRBV7-3
size: NA
D: TRBD1
J: TRBJ2-1
DNA: TGTGCCAGCAGCTTTGACAGGGGGGTGGTCCATGAGCAGTTCTTC
CDR3: CASSFDRGVVHEQFF

V: TRBV10-3
size: many
D: NA
J: TRBJ1-2
DNA: TGTGCCATCAGTTCACCGGGACAAAATGGCTACACCTTC
CDR3: CAISSPGQNGYTF

V: TRBV25-1
size: many
D: NA
J: TRBJ2-2
DNA: TGTGCCAGCAGGTTTCTAGATGACACCGGGGAGCTGTTTTTT
CDR3: CASRFLDDTGELFF

V: TRBV27
size: many
D: TRBD1
J: TRBJ1-6
DNA: TGTGCCAGCAGCTTCACGGGACAGGGGAATTCACCCCTCCACTTT
CDR3: CASSFTGQGNSPLHF

V: TRBV14
size: many
D: TRBD1
J: TRBJ1-2
DNA: TGTGCCAGCAGTCTTTCCGGGACAGGGGTTGGCTACACCTTC
CDR3: CASSLSGTGVGYTF

V: TRBV5-1
size: many
D: TRBD1
J: TRBJ2-5
DNA: TGCGCCAGCAGCTCGCAGGGGGCAGAAGAGACCCAGTACTTC
CDR3: CASSSQGAEETQYF

V: TRBV5-1
size: many
D: NA
J: TRBJ2-5
DNA: TGCGCCAGCAGCTTGGTCGGTGAGGAGCAGCTAGTAAAGACCCAGTACTTC
CDR3: CASSLVGEEQLVKTQYF

V: TRBV9
size: many
D: TRBD1
J: TRBJ2-3
DNA: TGTGCCAGCAGCGCTCTACAGGGGGAGGGCACAGATACGCAGTATTTT
CDR3: CASSALQGEGTDTQYF

V: TRBV7-2
size: many
D: NA
J: TRBJ2-1
DNA: TGTGCCCTTGGAGAGAGCTCCTACAATGAGCAGTTCTTC
CDR3: CALGESSYNEQFF

V: TRBV20-1
size: many
D: TRBD2
J: TRBJ2-3
DNA: TGCAGTGGAGAGGACTTTGGGACTAGCGGGGGGGCGGATACGCAGTATTTT
CDR3: CSGEDFGTSGGADTQYF

V: TRBV28
size: many
D: TRBD1
J: TRBJ2-7
DNA: TGTGCCAGCAGTGGGCTTGGACAGGGTTCCTACGAGCAGTACTTC
CDR3: CASSGLGQGSYEQYF

V: TRBV19
size: NA
D: NA
J: TRBJ1-5
DNA: TGTGCCAGTAGTATGACGGGACAGCCCCAGCATTTT
CDR3: CASSMTGQPQHF

V: TRBV20-1
size: many
D: NA
J: TRBJ2-2
DNA: TGCAGTGCTAGCTCCAGGGGGAGGGCCGGGGAGCTGTTTTTT
CDR3: CSASSRGRAGELFF

V: TRBV15
size: many
D: NA
J: TRBJ1-5
DNA: TGTGCCACCAGCAGGGGGGCCTTGGGGGGAGAAAATCAGCCCCAGCATTTT
CDR3: CATSRGALGGENQPQHF